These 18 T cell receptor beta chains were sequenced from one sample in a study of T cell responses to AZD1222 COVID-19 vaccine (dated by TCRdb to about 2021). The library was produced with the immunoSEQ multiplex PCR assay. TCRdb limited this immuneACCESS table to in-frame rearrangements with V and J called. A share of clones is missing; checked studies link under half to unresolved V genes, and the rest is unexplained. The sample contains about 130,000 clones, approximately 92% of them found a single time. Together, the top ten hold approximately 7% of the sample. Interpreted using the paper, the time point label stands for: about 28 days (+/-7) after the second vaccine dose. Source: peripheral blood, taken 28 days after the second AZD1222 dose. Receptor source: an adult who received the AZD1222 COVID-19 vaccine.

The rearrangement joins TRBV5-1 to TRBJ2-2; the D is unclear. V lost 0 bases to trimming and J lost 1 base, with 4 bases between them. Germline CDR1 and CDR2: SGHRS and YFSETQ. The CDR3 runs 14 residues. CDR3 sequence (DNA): TGCGCCAGCAGCTTGGATCGGAACACCGGGGAGCTGTTTTTT. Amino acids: CASSLDRNTGELFF.

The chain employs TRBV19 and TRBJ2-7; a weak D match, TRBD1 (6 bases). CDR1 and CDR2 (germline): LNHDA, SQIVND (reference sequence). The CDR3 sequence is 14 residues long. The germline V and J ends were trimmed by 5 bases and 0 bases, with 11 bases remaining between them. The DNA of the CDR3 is TGTGCCAGTAGTTTGACAGGCCCCTCCTACGAGCAGTACTTC. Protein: CASSLTGPSYEQYF.

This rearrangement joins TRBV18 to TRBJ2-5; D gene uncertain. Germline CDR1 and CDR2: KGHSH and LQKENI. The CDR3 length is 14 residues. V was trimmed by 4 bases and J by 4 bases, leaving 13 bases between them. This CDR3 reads CASSLMGQRETQYF. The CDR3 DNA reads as TGTGCCAGCTCACTTATGGGTCAGCGAGAGACCCAGTACTTC.

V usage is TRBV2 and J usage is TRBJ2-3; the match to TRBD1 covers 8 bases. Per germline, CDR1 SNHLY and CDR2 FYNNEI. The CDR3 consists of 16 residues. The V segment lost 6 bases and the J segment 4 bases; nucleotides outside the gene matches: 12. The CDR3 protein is CASRSNRGAGADTQYF. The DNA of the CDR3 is TGTGCCAGCAGATCGAACAGGGGGGCGGGTGCAGATACGCAGTATTTT.

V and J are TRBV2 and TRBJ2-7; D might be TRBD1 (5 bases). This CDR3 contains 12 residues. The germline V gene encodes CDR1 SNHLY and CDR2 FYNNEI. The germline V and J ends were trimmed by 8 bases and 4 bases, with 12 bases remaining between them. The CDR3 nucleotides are TGTGCCAGCGGGGCGGACCATTACGAGCAGTACTTC. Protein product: CASGADHYEQYF.

The CDR3 spells CASSIKGLGNEQFF. As DNA, the CDR3 is TGTGCCAGTAGTATAAAAGGGCTGGGCAATGAGCAGTTCTTC. V usage is TRBV19 and J usage is TRBJ2-1; unclear D gene. This CDR3 comprises 14 residues. Germline V gene data show CDR1 as LNHDA and CDR2 as SQIVND (reference sequence). Trimming cost V 2 bases and J 6 bases, with 11 bases left between them.

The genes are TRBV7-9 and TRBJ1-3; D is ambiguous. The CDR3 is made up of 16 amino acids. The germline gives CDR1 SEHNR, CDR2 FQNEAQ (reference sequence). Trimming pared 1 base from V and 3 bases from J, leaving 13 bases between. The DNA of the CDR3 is TGTGCCAGCAGCTTAGGGACGGCGGGCTTTGGAAACACCATATATTTT. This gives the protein CASSLGTAGFGNTIYF.

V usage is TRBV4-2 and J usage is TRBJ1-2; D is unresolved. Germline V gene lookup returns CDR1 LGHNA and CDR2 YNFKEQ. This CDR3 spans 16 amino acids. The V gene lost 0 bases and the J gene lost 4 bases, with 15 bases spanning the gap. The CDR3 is CASSQDPGQIAYGYTF. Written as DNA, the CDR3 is TGTGCCAGCAGCCAAGATCCAGGCCAAATCGCCTATGGCTACACCTTC.

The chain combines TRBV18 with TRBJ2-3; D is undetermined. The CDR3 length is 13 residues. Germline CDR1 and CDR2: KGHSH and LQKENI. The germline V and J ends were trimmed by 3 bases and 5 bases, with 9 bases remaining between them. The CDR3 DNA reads TGTGCCAGCTCACCCCCGTCTGTAGATACGCAGTATTTT. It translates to CASSPPSVDTQYF.

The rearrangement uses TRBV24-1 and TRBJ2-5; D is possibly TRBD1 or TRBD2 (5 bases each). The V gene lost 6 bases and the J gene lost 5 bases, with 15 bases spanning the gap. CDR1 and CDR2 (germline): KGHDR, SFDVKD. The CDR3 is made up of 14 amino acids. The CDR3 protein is CATSRRDGGETQYF. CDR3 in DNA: TGTGCCACCAGTCGTAGGGACGGTGGTGAGACCCAGTACTTC.

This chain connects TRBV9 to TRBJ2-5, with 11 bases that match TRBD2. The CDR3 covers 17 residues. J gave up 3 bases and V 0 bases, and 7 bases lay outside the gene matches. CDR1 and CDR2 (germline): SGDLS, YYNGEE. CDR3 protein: CASSVGLAGGSEETQYF. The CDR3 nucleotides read TGTGCCAGCAGCGTAGGGCTAGCGGGGGGATCGGAAGAGACCCAGTACTTC. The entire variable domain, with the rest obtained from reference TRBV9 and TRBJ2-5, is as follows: DSGVTQTPKHLITATGQRVTLRCSPRSGDLSVYWYQQSLDQGLQFLIQYYNGEERAKGNILERFSAQQFPDLHSELNLSSLELGDSALYFCASSVGLAGGSEETQYFGPGTRLLVL.

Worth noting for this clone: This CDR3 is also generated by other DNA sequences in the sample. The CDR3 region is CASSRTGGNSPLHF. Written as DNA, the CDR3 is TGTGCCAGTAGTCGGACAGGGGGAAATTCACCCCTCCACTTT. This sequence joins TRBV19 and TRBJ1-6, with 10 bases fitting TRBD1. The J segment lost 7 bases and the V segment lost 5 bases, leaving 2 bases of the junction unmatched. The CDR3 loop spans 14 amino acids. Germline assignment: CDR1 LNHDA and CDR2 SQIVND (reference sequence).

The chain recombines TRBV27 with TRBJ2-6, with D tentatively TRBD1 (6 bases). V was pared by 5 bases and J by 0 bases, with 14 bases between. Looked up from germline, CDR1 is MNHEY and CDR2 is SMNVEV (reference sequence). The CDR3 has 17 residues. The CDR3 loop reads CASSPAGAHSGANVLTF. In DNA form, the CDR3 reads TGTGCCAGCAGTCCGGCAGGGGCTCACTCTGGGGCCAACGTCCTGACTTTC.

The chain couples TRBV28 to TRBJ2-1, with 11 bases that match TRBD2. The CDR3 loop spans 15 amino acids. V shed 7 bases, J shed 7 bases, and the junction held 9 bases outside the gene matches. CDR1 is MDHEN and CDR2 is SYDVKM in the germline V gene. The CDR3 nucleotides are TGTGCCAGCACGACGCGGCTAGCGGGGGGAAATGAGCAGTTCTTC. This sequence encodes CASTTRLAGGNEQFF. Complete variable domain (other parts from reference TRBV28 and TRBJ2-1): DVKVTQSSRYLVKRTGEKVFLECVQDMDHENMFWYRQDPGLGLRLIYFSYDVKMKEKGDIPEGYSVSREKKERFSLILESASTNQTSMYLCASTTRLAGGNEQFFGPGTRLTVL.

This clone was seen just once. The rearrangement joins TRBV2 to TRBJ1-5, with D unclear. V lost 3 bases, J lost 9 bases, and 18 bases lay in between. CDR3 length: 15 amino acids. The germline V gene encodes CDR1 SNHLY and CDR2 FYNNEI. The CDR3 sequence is CASSDGYSRMRPQHF. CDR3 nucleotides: TGTGCCAGCAGTGATGGGTACTCCCGAATGCGGCCCCAGCATTTT.

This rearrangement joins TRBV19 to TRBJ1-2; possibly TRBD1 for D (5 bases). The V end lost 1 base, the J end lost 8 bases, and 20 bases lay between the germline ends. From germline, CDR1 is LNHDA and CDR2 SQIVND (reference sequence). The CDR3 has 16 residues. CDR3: CASSIVTKGRVRGYTF. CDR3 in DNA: TGTGCCAGTAGTATAGTCACCAAGGGGAGAGTTAGAGGCTACACCTTC.

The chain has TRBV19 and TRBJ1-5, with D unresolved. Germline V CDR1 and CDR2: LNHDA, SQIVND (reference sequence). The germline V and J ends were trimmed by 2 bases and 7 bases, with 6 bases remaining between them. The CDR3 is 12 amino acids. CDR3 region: CASSIIQQPQHF. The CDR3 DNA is TGTGCCAGTAGTATAATCCAGCAGCCCCAGCATTTT.

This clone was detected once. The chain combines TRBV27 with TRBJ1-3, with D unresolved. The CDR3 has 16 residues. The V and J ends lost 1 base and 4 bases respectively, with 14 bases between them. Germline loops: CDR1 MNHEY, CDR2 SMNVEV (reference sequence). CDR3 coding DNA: TGTGCCAGCAGTTTATTTTTCCCGGTGAGGGGAAACACCATATATTTT. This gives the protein CASSLFFPVRGNTIYF.